This T cell receptor beta chain comes out of a study of T cells expressing NK-cell markers. Broader study findings: The leading position in the CD3+CD56-NKG2C+ fraction of a few donors also went to these clonotypes.

Comment on this clonotype: Its specificity is unknown.

Each CDR3 protein gets one entry in TCRdb, which reprocessed the 5' RACE reads and gives no DNA. This table holds approximately 440,000 distinct CDR3 sequences. Germline CDR1 and CDR2: SEHNR and FQNEAQ (reference sequence). CDR3 length equals 13 residues. This receptor was taken from a woman aged 45-60 years in good health. The material sequenced was blood T cells: a sorted CD56 or NKG2C T cell subset, CD4+ or CD8+ T cells, or bulk PBMC T cells (not recorded which). The V and J genes are TRBV7-9 and TRBJ2-7; TCRdb lists TRBD2, though no DNA is available to test this call. CDR3 loop: CASSLEEGHEQYF.